These T cell receptor beta chains were read from a single sample in a study of siplizumab effects on memory and regulatory T cells. Sequencing was performed with immunoSEQ multiplex PCR; in TCRdb, only in-frame clones are kept and a portion is missing. There are about 100,000 clones in the sample; about nine tenths occur only once, and 0.14% to 0.15% lies in the top ten. The specimen sequenced was CD4+ T cells sorted from blood. These receptors came from a human donor in good health. The CDR3 runs from the conserved cysteine through the conserved F or W. The order of the fields is J gene, V gene, CDR3 protein.

TRBJ2-5 TRBV18 CASSPISRGLETQYF
TRBJ2-3 TRBV5-1 CASSFQQGIDTQYF
TRBJ1-2 TRBV5-4 CASSLRAVNYGYTF
TRBJ1-6 TRBV29-1 CSVRDTDNSPLHF
TRBJ1-4 TRBV11-2 CASGYTTNEKLFF
TRBJ2-7 TRBV5-4 CASSPRGGMDEQYF
TRBJ2-2 TRBV9 CASSVATLTGELFF
TRBJ2-1 TRBV5-4 CASSLRITSGGAYNEQFF
TRBJ1-5 TRBV21-1 CASSNKGSVQPQHF
TRBJ2-7 TRBV9 CASSVAWDFNEQYF
TRBJ2-2 TRBV7-3 CASSLDSSGGELFF
TRBJ1-6 TRBV11-3 CASSPDRDAYNSPLHF
TRBJ2-5 TRBV28 CASSMGGGETQYF
TRBJ2-7 TRBV7-9 CASSLEGSSYEQYF
TRBJ1-4 TRBV19 CASSLGWDRRNEKLFF
TRBJ1-1 TRBV6-5 CASTSPAGSHRAFF
TRBJ2-7 TRBV30 CAWSRGAYEQYF
TRBJ1-5 TRBV7-2 CASSSGGAQHF
TRBJ1-2 TRBV18 CASSPGTGLVRGYTF
TRBJ2-1 TRBV2 CASSTDNRAKNEQFF
TRBJ2-7 TRBV6-1 CASSETGLPNQVLFYRQYF
TRBJ1-1 TRBV6-6 CASSYLSGPNTEAFF
TRBJ2-2 TRBV18 CASSRDRDRELFF
TRBJ2-3 TRBV7-2 CASSLGSGQITDTQYF
TRBJ2-2 TRBV7-7 CASSLASGNTGELFF